These 14 T cell receptor beta chains were sequenced from one sample in a study of identifying expanded T cells in peripheral blood. Some clones are missing from TCRdb's copy, which holds only in-frame ones; the method was immunoSEQ multiplex PCR. The top ten clones hold around 4.1% of a sample with tens of thousands of clones, approximately 89% of them seen once. The sample taken for sequencing was blood. The source of these receptors is a person between 18 and 75 years old in good health.

The rearrangement uses TRBV7-2 and TRBJ2-2; weak D call: TRBD2 (5 bases). The CDR3 totals 13 residues. Per germline, CDR1 SGHTA and CDR2 FQGNSA. Trimming took off 1 base at V and 8 bases at J, with 8 bases between the two ends. CDR3 nucleotide sequence: TGTGCCAGCAGCTTAGTTCGGGGAGGGGAGCTGTTTTTT. Its translation is CASSLVRGGELFF.

In this sample, this clone turned up once. The chain recombines TRBV30 with TRBJ1-5, with D perhaps TRBD1 (5 bases). This CDR3 has 15 amino acids. Trimming pared 3 bases from V and 3 bases from J, leaving 15 bases between. CDR1 GTSNPN and CDR2 SVGIG come from the germline V gene (reference sequence). The CDR3 sequence: CAWSAPGGSNQPQHF. For the CDR3, the DNA is TGTGCCTGGAGCGCCCCGGGGGGGTCCAATCAGCCCCAGCATTTT.

The chain combines TRBV6-5 with TRBJ2-7; no firm D call. Trimming took 4 bases from V and 5 from J, leaving 6 bases between them. This CDR3 is 11 amino acids long. Germline CDR1 reads MNHEY; CDR2 reads SVGAGI. Here the CDR3 DNA reads TGTGCCAGCAGTTCCGTCCACGAGCAGTACTTC. Translation gives CASSSVHEQYF.

The CDR3 loop reads CSVEGTESSYNEQFF. The CDR3 DNA sequence: TGCAGCGTTGAAGGGACGGAGAGCTCCTACAATGAGCAGTTCTTC. The chain links TRBV29-1 to TRBJ2-1, with no clear D. CDR1 and CDR2 (germline): SQVTM, ANQGSEA. Trimming took off 1 base at V and 0 bases at J, with 10 bases between the two ends. The CDR3 runs to 15 residues.

This clone occurred many times. J is TRBJ1-6 and V is TRBV6-1, with 7 nucleotides matching TRBD1. CDR1 and CDR2 from the germline V gene are MNHNS and SASEGT. The ends lost 0 bases at V and 9 bases at J; junction bases unmatched: 5. The CDR3 extends over 15 amino acids. CDR3 nucleotide sequence: TGTGCCAGCAGTGAAGCTAAGGGGGCAGCTTCACCCCTCCACTTT. Translating gives CASSEAKGAASPLHF.

This clone was detected once. This rearrangement joins TRBV6-5 to TRBJ2-5; 7 bases agree with TRBD1. Germline CDR1 MNHEY, CDR2 SVGAGI. With V trimmed by 6 bases and J by 7 bases, 14 bases remained unmatched. The CDR3 runs 15 residues. CDR3 coding DNA: TGTGCCAGCAGCCGCAACCGAGGGGGCTCTGGGACCCAGTACTTC. Translated: CASSRNRGGSGTQYF.

This chain joins TRBV5-1 and TRBJ2-7, with D maybe TRBD1 (6 bases). There are 14 residues in the CDR3. CDR1 SGHRS and CDR2 YFSETQ come from the germline V gene. Trimming left V 0 bases short and J 1 base short, with 8 bases between. Written as DNA, the CDR3 is TGCGCCAGCAGCTTGGCCGGACAGTCCTACGAGCAGTACTTC. Translating gives CASSLAGQSYEQYF.

The chain uses TRBV13 and TRBJ1-1, with D perhaps matching TRBD1 (6 bases). From germline, CDR1 is PRHDT and CDR2 FYEKMQ (reference sequence). Trimming shortened V by 5 bases and J by 5 bases, and 15 bases separated the two germline ends. The CDR3 covers 14 residues. CDR3 sequence: CASSGLGGSTEAFF. CDR3 in DNA: TGTGCCAGCAGCGGCCTAGGGGGGAGTACTGAAGCTTTCTTT.

The table lists this clone with a few counts. The gene calls are TRBV11-3 and TRBJ2-5; maybe TRBD2 (6 bases). The V gene lost 1 base and the J gene lost 1 base, with 7 bases spanning the gap. There are 14 residues in the CDR3. CDR1 is SGHNT and CDR2 is YENEEA in the germline V gene. CDR3 region: CASSLGGVQETQYF. The DNA of the CDR3 is TGTGCCAGCAGCTTAGGCGGGGTCCAAGAGACCCAGTACTTC.

The V gene is TRBV4-3, the J gene TRBJ1-4; a possible D gene is TRBD1 (6 bases). The CDR3 sequence is 18 residues long. V was pared by 4 bases and J by 4 bases, with 22 bases between. Looked up from germline, CDR1 is LGHNA and CDR2 is YSLEER. CDR3: CASSRQLTPGQFNEKLFF. The CDR3 DNA reads as TGCGCCAGCAGCCGACAGCTTACACCGGGACAATTTAATGAAAAACTGTTTTTT.

This clone has a single count. The rearrangement uses TRBV28 and TRBJ2-3, with 8 bases aligning to TRBD1. Trimming removed 7 bases from V and 4 bases from J; junction bases left unmatched: 10. This CDR3 has 15 amino acids. Germline loops: CDR1 MDHEN, CDR2 SYDVKM. In DNA form, the CDR3 reads TGTGCCAGCATTCCGTCGGACAGGGACCCAGATACGCAGTATTTT. Residues: CASIPSDRDPDTQYF. Combining the CDR3 with reference TRBV28 and TRBJ2-3 gives the whole variable domain DVKVTQSSRYLVKRTGEKVFLECVQDMDHENMFWYRQDPGLGLRLIYFSYDVKMKEKGDIPEGYSVSREKKERFSLILESASTNQTSMYLCASIPSDRDPDTQYFGPGTRLTVL.

The rearrangement joins TRBV28 to TRBJ2-2; the D gene is possibly TRBD2 (5 bases). The germline gives CDR1 MDHEN, CDR2 SYDVKM. This CDR3 region has 16 residues. V was pared by 5 bases and J by 5 bases, with 18 bases between. In nucleotides, the CDR3 is TGTGCCAGCAGTCGACCCTCCGGGAACCCTACCGGGGAGCTGTTTTTT. Translating gives CASSRPSGNPTGELFF.

The V and J genes are TRBV19 and TRBJ1-2, with 10 bases fitting TRBD1. The CDR3 contains 14 residues. CDR1 is LNHDA and CDR2 is SQIVND in the germline V gene (reference sequence). V was clipped by 7 bases and J by 6 bases; unmatched bases: 8. The CDR3 spells CASIRTGTGDGYTF. CDR3 coding DNA: TGTGCCAGTATAAGAACCGGGACAGGGGATGGCTACACCTTC.

This sequence joins TRBV11-2 and TRBJ2-7, with D unresolved. V was shortened by 4 bases and J by 1 base, with 11 bases between the two germline ends. This CDR3 has 14 amino acids. CDR1 SGHAT and CDR2 FQNNGV come from the germline V gene. The CDR3 reads CASSSSLGSYEQYF. CDR3 nucleotides: TGTGCCAGCAGCTCCTCGTTGGGGTCCTACGAGCAGTACTTC.